These 10 T cell receptor beta chains share one sample of origin, sequenced in a study of T cell repertoires in cytomegalovirus infection. These receptors' antigens are unknown. One entry per CDR3 protein, called by TCRdb with MiXCR from the reads. This table has hundreds of thousands of distinct CDR3 sequences, 29% appearing once. The source was cultured PBMCs, collected from culture after CMV antigen stimulation. The receptors were sampled from a human donor in good health (CMV status not recorded). Some clones in this sample may be carry-over from other donors' samples.

The chain joins TRBV4-1 to TRBJ2-1, with D possibly TRBD2 on 7 matching bases. This CDR3 has 18 residues. Deletions cut 0 bases from V and 4 bases from J, with 19 bases between. The germline CDR1 and CDR2 sequences are MGHRA and YSYEKL. The CDR3 protein is CASSQDPPGGLGYNEQFF. In DNA form, the CDR3 reads TGCGCCAGCAGCCAAGATCCGCCCGGGGGGCTTGGGTACAATGAGCAGTTCTTC.

This chain links TRBV15 with TRBJ1-3; 7 nucleotides match TRBD1. V lost 6 bases to trimming and J lost 0 bases; unmatched junction nucleotides: 5. Germline loops: CDR1 LNHNV, CDR2 YYDKDF (reference sequence). This CDR3 is 15 amino acids long. CDR3 in amino acids: CATSFRQGSGNTIYF. In nucleotides, the CDR3 is TGTGCCACCAGTTTTAGACAGGGCTCTGGAAACACCATATATTTT.

This clonotype has at least ten counts. The chain uses TRBV7-2 and TRBJ2-3; 9 bases are shared with TRBD2. The CDR3 is 16 amino acids. Germline V gene lookup returns CDR1 SGHTA and CDR2 FQGNSA. Unmatched junction bases numbered 7, after V lost 5 bases and J lost 1 base. CDR3 nucleotide sequence: TGTGCCAGCAGCCGCATGGGCGGGAGGGGCACAGATACGCAGTATTTT. Translating it yields CASSRMGGRGTDTQYF. The entire variable domain, with the rest obtained from reference TRBV7-2 and TRBJ2-3, is as follows: GAGVSQSPSNKVTEKGKDVELRCDPISGHTALYWYRQSLGQGLEFLIYFQGNSAPDKSGLPSDRFSAERTGGSVSTLTIQRTQQEDSAVYLCASSRMGGRGTDTQYFGPGTRLTVL.

This clonotype came up a few times. The genes are TRBV19 and TRBJ2-1, with 8 bases fitting TRBD2. The J segment lost 0 bases and the V segment lost 1 base, leaving 5 bases of the junction unmatched. This CDR3 has 17 amino acids. CDR1 is LNHDA and CDR2 is SQIVND in the germline V gene (reference sequence). This chain's CDR3 is CASSIVGLAASYNEQFF. CDR3 in DNA: TGTGCCAGTAGTATAGTTGGACTAGCCGCCTCCTACAATGAGCAGTTCTTC.

This sequence joins TRBV3-1 and TRBJ1-1; TRBD1 might be the D (6 bases). The V end was cut by 5 bases, the J end by 5 bases, with 18 bases between. This CDR3 comprises 15 residues. From germline, CDR1 is LGHDT and CDR2 YNNKEL (reference sequence). CDR3 loop: CASSSQAGGGTEAFF. The CDR3 DNA reads as TGTGCCAGCAGCTCTCAGGCGGGGGGCGGAACTGAAGCTTTCTTT.

This clonotype was seen a handful of times. This chain joins TRBV20-1 and TRBJ2-1, with 11 bases lining up with TRBD2. Trimming at V came to 5 bases and at J to 4 bases, leaving 19 bases not matched to a gene. The CDR3 covers 19 residues. The germline gives CDR1 DFQATT, CDR2 SNEGSKA (reference sequence). The CDR3 sequence: CSASHPLTSGSLGYNEQFF. Here the CDR3 DNA reads TGCAGTGCTTCACATCCACTTACTAGCGGGAGTTTAGGGTACAATGAGCAGTTCTTC.

The chain employs TRBV9 and TRBJ2-5, with 8 nucleotides matching TRBD1. Trimming at V came to 0 bases and at J to 4 bases, leaving 8 bases not matched to a gene. This CDR3 region has 16 residues. Germline-derived CDR1 and CDR2 are SGDLS and YYNGEE. CDR3 DNA sequence: TGTGCCAGCAGCGTAGGCATCAGGGGGCTCGGAGAGACCCAGTACTTC. Residues: CASSVGIRGLGETQYF.

This clonotype was observed a few times. The chain couples TRBV7-8 to TRBJ2-7; perhaps TRBD1 as D (6 bases). This CDR3 is built from 15 residues. CDR1 and CDR2 from the germline V gene are SGHVS and FQNEAQ. V shed 4 bases and J shed 4 bases, with 17 bases lying between them. The CDR3 region has the DNA TGTGCCAGCAGCTCGTCCCCACAGGGTGAATACGAGCAGTACTTC. Encoded protein: CASSSSPQGEYEQYF.

This clonotype has just a few counts. The chain combines TRBV20-1 with TRBJ2-5, with unresolved D. The germline V gene has CDR1 DFQATT and CDR2 SNEGSKA (reference sequence). CDR3 size: 13 residues. V lost 0 bases and J 3 bases, leaving 8 bases between the germline ends. The CDR3 reads CSARERSEETQYF. The DNA for the CDR3 is TGCAGTGCTAGAGAGAGGTCAGAAGAGACCCAGTACTTC.

CDR3 DNA sequence: TGTGCCAGCAGCCAAGAGTGGCAGACAGGAGCCAGGAATCAGCCCCAGCATTTT. Its translation is CASSQEWQTGARNQPQHF. The J gene is TRBJ1-5, the V gene TRBV4-2; a weak D match, TRBD1 (6 bases). This CDR3 spans 18 amino acids. Germline CDR1 and CDR2: LGHNA and YNFKEQ. V shed 0 bases and J shed 4 bases, with 19 bases lying between them.